The T cell receptor (beta chain) described here comes from a study of graft-versus-host responses after intestinal transplantation. Study context: Tacrolimus plus steroids were given to all recipients for 3 to 4 years, preceded by anti-thymocyte globulin induction. Study outcomes and limitations: Peak circulating GvH clone levels were associated with early post-transplant HvG declines.

CDR1 and CDR2 (germline): SGHTA, FQGNSA. CDR3 length: 16 residues. Points on this clone: The antigen remains undetermined.

Clones were sequenced by immunoSEQ multiplex PCR, and TCRdb holds only the in-frame ones, with some missing. The top ten clones hold under 2.5% of a sample with tens of thousands of clones, 91% of them seen once. Sequences were derived from PBMCs, sampled approximately 310 days after intestinal transplant. The TCR was taken from a human patient who received an intestinal transplant, so some T cells may come from the graft donor. The genes are TRBV7-2 and TRBJ2-5; tentative D call: TRBD2 (6 bases). The J call is doubtful: the DNA matches TRBJ2-7 better. The CDR3 coding sequence is TGTGCCAGCAGCCCAAGCAGGACTACCCCCTCCTACGAGCAGTACTTC. Translating gives CASSPSRTTPSYEQYF.